These T cell receptor beta chains were read from a single sample in a study of yellow fever vaccine responses in identical twins. A single record per CDR3 protein comes from TCRdb applying MiXCR to the RT-PCR reads. The sample has around 13,000 distinct CDR3 sequences, 65% to 85% seen once; the top ten hold 0.55% to 0.85%. Sequences were derived from T cells from blood (PBMCs), unsorted or a sorted subset (not recorded which), sampled before or after yellow fever vaccination (not recorded which). The receptors originated from a woman between 18 and 30 years old who received the yellow fever vaccine. The CDR3 runs from the conserved cysteine through the conserved F or W. Each record gives: V gene, D gene, clone size, J gene, CDR3 protein, CDR3 DNA. D genes are given only for firm matches. Expanded clones are given a class, and other clones once, few, many or no size at all.

v_call: TRBV29-1; d_call: NA; clone_size: NA; j_call: TRBJ2-1; cdr3_aa: CSVGEFEQFF; cdr3_nt: TGCAGCGTGGGGGAGTTTGAGCAGTTCTTC
v_call: TRBV7-6; d_call: TRBD2; clone_size: NA; j_call: TRBJ2-1; cdr3_aa: CASSFGLAGDNEQFF; cdr3_nt: TGTGCCAGCAGCTTCGGACTAGCGGGGGACAATGAGCAGTTCTTC
v_call: TRBV4-1; d_call: NA; clone_size: NA; j_call: TRBJ2-7; cdr3_aa: CASSQEAGQNYEQYF; cdr3_nt: TGCGCCAGCAGCCAAGAGGCGGGACAGAACTACGAGCAGTACTTC
v_call: TRBV7-6; d_call: NA; clone_size: once; j_call: TRBJ2-1; cdr3_aa: CASSFSPNSYNEQFF; cdr3_nt: TGTGCCAGCAGCTTTTCCCCAAACTCCTACAATGAGCAGTTCTTC
v_call: TRBV6-2/TRBV6-3; d_call: NA; clone_size: NA; j_call: TRBJ1-6; cdr3_aa: CASSYEKGRNSPLHF; cdr3_nt: TGTGCCAGCAGTTACGAGAAGGGGCGTAATTCACCCCTCCACTTT
v_call: TRBV20-1; d_call: NA; clone_size: NA; j_call: TRBJ1-1; cdr3_aa: CSATGRNTEAFF; cdr3_nt: TGCAGTGCTACGGGACGGAACACTGAAGCTTTCTTT
v_call: TRBV20-1; d_call: TRBD1; clone_size: NA; j_call: TRBJ2-3; cdr3_aa: CSAQDRVTDTQYF; cdr3_nt: TGCAGTGCACAGGACAGGGTCACAGATACGCAGTATTTT
v_call: TRBV4-1; d_call: TRBD2; clone_size: NA; j_call: TRBJ2-2; cdr3_aa: CANSQRPPGLENTGELFF; cdr3_nt: TGCGCCAACAGCCAAAGACCCCCCGGACTAGAGAACACCGGGGAGCTGTTTTTT
v_call: TRBV21-1; d_call: NA; clone_size: NA; j_call: TRBJ2-1; cdr3_aa: CASSKVDSGSCNEQFF; cdr3_nt: TGTGCCAGCAGCAAAGTTGATAGCGGGAGTTGCAATGAGCAGTTCTTC
v_call: TRBV5-6; d_call: TRBD2; clone_size: NA; j_call: TRBJ2-1; cdr3_aa: CASSFLGTTPNEQFF; cdr3_nt: TGTGCCAGCAGCTTCCTTGGGACTACCCCCAATGAGCAGTTCTTC
v_call: TRBV12-3/TRBV12-4; d_call: TRBD2; clone_size: NA; j_call: TRBJ2-5; cdr3_aa: CASSLRTSGGPQETQYF; cdr3_nt: TGTGCCAGCAGTTTACGGACTAGCGGGGGCCCCCAAGAGACCCAGTACTTC
v_call: TRBV5-5; d_call: NA; clone_size: few; j_call: TRBJ2-1; cdr3_aa: CASSLEGSSSYNEQFF; cdr3_nt: TGTGCCAGCAGCTTGGAGGGCTCCTCGTCCTACAATGAGCAGTTCTTC
v_call: TRBV28; d_call: NA; clone_size: NA; j_call: TRBJ2-1; cdr3_aa: CASSLPTALEQFF; cdr3_nt: TGTGCCAGCAGTCTCCCGACGGCTCTTGAGCAGTTCTTC
v_call: TRBV24-1; d_call: NA; clone_size: NA; j_call: TRBJ2-1; cdr3_aa: CATSAWGREQFF; cdr3_nt: TGTGCCACCAGTGCCTGGGGCCGTGAGCAGTTCTTC
v_call: TRBV4-1; d_call: NA; clone_size: NA; j_call: TRBJ1-5; cdr3_aa: CASSQSNQPQHF; cdr3_nt: TGCGCCAGCAGCCAATCCAATCAGCCCCAGCATTTT
v_call: TRBV18; d_call: NA; clone_size: NA; j_call: TRBJ1-6; cdr3_aa: CASSPIGGAAGDSPLHF; cdr3_nt: TGTGCCAGCTCACCGATCGGAGGAGCGGCGGGGGATTCACCCCTCCACTTT
v_call: TRBV10-3; d_call: NA; clone_size: once; j_call: TRBJ1-2; cdr3_aa: CAIVAIGYGYTF; cdr3_nt: TGTGCCATCGTAGCCATCGGCTATGGCTACACCTTC
v_call: TRBV12-3/TRBV12-4; d_call: TRBD1; clone_size: NA; j_call: TRBJ1-2; cdr3_aa: CASRGQGINYGYTF; cdr3_nt: TGTGCCAGCAGGGGACAGGGGATAAACTATGGCTACACCTTC
v_call: TRBV20-1; d_call: TRBD2; clone_size: NA; j_call: TRBJ2-1; cdr3_aa: CSAVSGRALNEQFF; cdr3_nt: TGCAGTGCAGTGAGCGGGAGGGCCCTCAATGAGCAGTTCTTC
v_call: TRBV20-1; d_call: NA; clone_size: NA; j_call: TRBJ2-1; cdr3_aa: CSARSLGRSYNEQFF; cdr3_nt: TGCAGTGCCAGATCACTAGGTCGCTCCTACAATGAGCAGTTCTTC
v_call: TRBV6-2/TRBV6-3; d_call: NA; clone_size: few; j_call: TRBJ2-1; cdr3_aa: CASSYSGNWGGEQFF; cdr3_nt: TGTGCCAGCAGTTACTCGGGGAACTGGGGAGGTGAGCAGTTCTTC
v_call: TRBV18; d_call: TRBD2; clone_size: NA; j_call: TRBJ2-1; cdr3_aa: CASSPPLLAGGVEQFF; cdr3_nt: TGTGCCAGCTCACCACCGCTTCTGGCGGGAGGGGTTGAGCAGTTCTTC
v_call: TRBV19; d_call: NA; clone_size: NA; j_call: TRBJ1-5; cdr3_aa: CASGVGGGSNSNQPQHF; cdr3_nt: TGTGCCAGCGGAGTTGGCGGAGGGTCTAATAGCAATCAGCCCCAGCATTTT
v_call: TRBV7-3; d_call: NA; clone_size: NA; j_call: TRBJ2-3; cdr3_aa: CASSWTSTDTQYF; cdr3_nt: TGTGCCAGCAGCTGGACTAGCACAGATACGCAGTATTTT
v_call: TRBV12-3/TRBV12-4; d_call: TRBD2; clone_size: NA; j_call: TRBJ2-1; cdr3_aa: CASSRTSGRSNNEQFF; cdr3_nt: TGTGCCAGCAGTCGGACTAGCGGGAGGTCGAACAATGAGCAGTTCTTC
v_call: TRBV7-7; d_call: NA; clone_size: NA; j_call: TRBJ2-5; cdr3_aa: CASSLLGETQYF; cdr3_nt: TGTGCCAGCAGCTTACTCGGGGAGACCCAGTACTTC
v_call: TRBV7-2; d_call: NA; clone_size: few; j_call: TRBJ2-7; cdr3_aa: CASGPFGGEQYF; cdr3_nt: TGTGCCAGCGGGCCCTTCGGGGGCGAGCAGTACTTC
v_call: TRBV29-1; d_call: TRBD1; clone_size: few; j_call: TRBJ2-1; cdr3_aa: CSVSTGTSSYNEQFF; cdr3_nt: TGCAGCGTTTCGACAGGGACAAGCTCCTACAATGAGCAGTTCTTC
v_call: TRBV24-1; d_call: TRBD1; clone_size: NA; j_call: TRBJ2-1; cdr3_aa: CATSDSRTGGAYNEQFF; cdr3_nt: TGTGCCACCAGTGATTCTCGGACAGGGGGGGCCTACAATGAGCAGTTCTTC
v_call: TRBV6-1; d_call: TRBD1; clone_size: NA; j_call: TRBJ1-1; cdr3_aa: CASSNTGGTEAFF; cdr3_nt: TGTGCCAGCAGCAATACAGGGGGAACTGAAGCTTTCTTT
v_call: TRBV19; d_call: TRBD2; clone_size: NA; j_call: TRBJ2-7; cdr3_aa: CASSSQTSGRSYEQYF; cdr3_nt: TGTGCCAGTAGTTCTCAGACTAGCGGGAGGTCCTACGAGCAGTACTTC
v_call: TRBV15; d_call: TRBD1; clone_size: NA; j_call: TRBJ2-7; cdr3_aa: CATSRGTTGKLYEQYF; cdr3_nt: TGTGCCACCAGCAGGGGGACGACAGGGAAGCTCTACGAGCAGTACTTC
v_call: TRBV19; d_call: NA; clone_size: NA; j_call: TRBJ1-1; cdr3_aa: CASKSPGQLNTEAFF; cdr3_nt: TGTGCCAGTAAATCACCGGGACAACTGAACACTGAAGCTTTCTTT
v_call: TRBV10-3; d_call: NA; clone_size: NA; j_call: TRBJ1-5; cdr3_aa: CAISETQGPNQPQHF; cdr3_nt: TGTGCCATCAGTGAGACCCAGGGACCAAATCAGCCCCAGCATTTT
v_call: TRBV11-1; d_call: TRBD2; clone_size: NA; j_call: TRBJ2-5; cdr3_aa: CASSLQRESRETQYF; cdr3_nt: TGTGCCAGCAGCTTACAGCGGGAGAGCCGAGAGACCCAGTACTTC
v_call: TRBV10-3; d_call: TRBD2; clone_size: NA; j_call: TRBJ2-7; cdr3_aa: CAISEGGSVYEQYF; cdr3_nt: TGTGCCATCAGTGAGGGCGGGAGCGTCTACGAGCAGTACTTC
v_call: TRBV12-3/TRBV12-4; d_call: NA; clone_size: NA; j_call: TRBJ1-2; cdr3_aa: CASSSGDGSNYGYTF; cdr3_nt: TGTGCCAGCAGTTCGGGGGACGGATCTAACTATGGCTACACCTTC
v_call: TRBV11-3; d_call: TRBD1; clone_size: NA; j_call: TRBJ1-1; cdr3_aa: CASSSLGTGEFEAFF; cdr3_nt: TGTGCCAGCAGCTCCCTCGGGACAGGGGAGTTTGAAGCTTTCTTT
v_call: TRBV5-1; d_call: TRBD1; clone_size: NA; j_call: TRBJ1-1; cdr3_aa: CASSPDRQNTEAFF; cdr3_nt: TGCGCCAGCAGCCCGGACAGGCAGAACACTGAAGCTTTCTTT
v_call: TRBV11-2; d_call: NA; clone_size: NA; j_call: TRBJ2-5; cdr3_aa: CASSWGSETQYF; cdr3_nt: TGTGCCAGCAGCTGGGGTTCCGAGACCCAGTACTTC
v_call: TRBV5-5; d_call: NA; clone_size: NA; j_call: TRBJ2-3; cdr3_aa: CASSPPDRTDTQYF; cdr3_nt: TGTGCCAGCAGCCCCCCCGATCGCACAGATACGCAGTATTTT
v_call: TRBV4-3; d_call: NA; clone_size: NA; j_call: TRBJ1-1; cdr3_aa: CASSQQATVANEAFF; cdr3_nt: TGCGCCAGCAGCCAGCAGGCGACAGTAGCTAATGAAGCTTTCTTT
v_call: TRBV5-1; d_call: NA; clone_size: NA; j_call: TRBJ2-3; cdr3_aa: CASSWGTSTDTQYF; cdr3_nt: TGCGCCAGCAGCTGGGGGACTAGCACAGATACGCAGTATTTT